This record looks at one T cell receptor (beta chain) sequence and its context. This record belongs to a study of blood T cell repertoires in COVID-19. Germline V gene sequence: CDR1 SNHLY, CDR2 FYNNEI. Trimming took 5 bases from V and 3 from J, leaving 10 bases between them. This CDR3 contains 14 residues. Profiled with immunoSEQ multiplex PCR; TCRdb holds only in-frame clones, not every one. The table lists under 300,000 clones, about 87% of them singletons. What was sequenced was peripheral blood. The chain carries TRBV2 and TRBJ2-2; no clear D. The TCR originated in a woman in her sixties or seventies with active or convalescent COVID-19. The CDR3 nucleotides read TGTGCCAGCAGTACAAGCGCGGACACCGGGGAGCTGTTTTTT. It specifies CASSTSADTGELFF. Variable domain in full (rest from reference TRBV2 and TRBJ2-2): EPEVTQTPSHQVTQMGQEVILRCVPISNHLYFYWYRQILGQKVEFLVSFYNNEISEKSEIFDDQFSVERPDGSNFTLKIRSTKLEDSAMYFCASSTSADTGELFFGEGSRLTVL.